Listed below are T cell receptor beta chains from one sample, sequenced in a study of blood T cell repertoires in COVID-19. This table comes from immunoSEQ multiplex PCR, and its TCRdb copy is limited to in-frame clones, with some not included. The sample has 250,000 to 350,000 clones; just under 90% are singletons. The sequenced material came from peripheral blood. These receptors all come from a woman aged 50 to 65 with COVID-19, enrolled during active disease. Both conserved end residues are part of each CDR3. A D gene is named only where the DNA matches it firmly. Some rows have no size entry. The others give once, few or many, or a class for an expanded clone.

V: TRBV15
D: TRBD1
J: TRBJ1-2
size: .
CDR3: CATSTPRRGRRGDYGYTF

V: TRBV7-9
D: .
J: TRBJ2-1
size: .
CDR3: CASSFLPVGQNNEQFF

V: TRBV5-1
D: TRBD1
J: TRBJ1-3
size: .
CDR3: CASSPGTVDSGNTIYF

V: TRBV6-2/TRBV6-3
D: TRBD1
J: TRBJ1-5
size: .
CDR3: CASSYWDRHNQPQHF

V: TRBV27
D: TRBD1
J: TRBJ2-5
size: once
CDR3: CASTRTGEVGETQYF

V: TRBV7-3
D: TRBD1
J: TRBJ2-7
size: .
CDR3: CASSLTGQYEQYF

V: TRBV10-3
D: .
J: TRBJ2-5
size: .
CDR3: CAISDPRFEGETQYF

V: TRBV30
D: .
J: TRBJ1-3
size: .
CDR3: CAWSGQKRNTIYF

V: TRBV30
D: .
J: TRBJ1-2
size: .
CDR3: CAWDETLYGYTF

V: TRBV7-9
D: .
J: TRBJ1-1
size: few
CDR3: CASSLQGGNTEAFF

V: TRBV30
D: .
J: TRBJ1-5
size: .
CDR3: CAWSVGGAGGQPQHF

V: TRBV10-3
D: .
J: TRBJ1-1
size: .
CDR3: CAISPASGVAMNTEAFF

V: TRBV5-1
D: TRBD1
J: TRBJ2-7
size: .
CDR3: CASSRQGDSYEQYF

V: TRBV18
D: TRBD1
J: TRBJ1-4
size: .
CDR3: CASSPPGQGRGNEKLFF

V: TRBV5-4
D: TRBD2
J: TRBJ2-7
size: once
CDR3: CASSSGLAGVYEQYF

V: TRBV2
D: TRBD1
J: TRBJ2-7
size: once
CDR3: CASSVDRDYEQYF

V: TRBV7-9
D: .
J: TRBJ2-7
size: .
CDR3: CASSLASSGYEQYF

V: TRBV20-1
D: .
J: TRBJ2-1
size: .
CDR3: CSAIDRLNEQFF

V: TRBV6-1
D: .
J: TRBJ2-3
size: .
CDR3: CASSDRVPTDTQYF

V: TRBV27
D: TRBD1
J: TRBJ1-2
size: .
CDR3: CASSLAGGNYGYTF

V: TRBV5-4
D: .
J: TRBJ1-2
size: .
CDR3: CASSFPGTRGPNYGYTF

V: TRBV7-2
D: .
J: TRBJ2-2
size: .
CDR3: CASSAGATGELFF

V: TRBV27
D: TRBD1
J: TRBJ1-1
size: .
CDR3: CASSKGQGVTEAFF

V: TRBV3-1/TRBV3-2
D: TRBD2
J: TRBJ2-3
size: .
CDR3: CASSHYLAGGYTDTQYF

V: TRBV19
D: .
J: TRBJ1-2
size: .
CDR3: CASSRTENYGYTF

V: TRBV9
D: TRBD1
J: TRBJ1-1
size: .
CDR3: CASSVQGDRGEAFF

V: TRBV19
D: .
J: TRBJ1-3
size: .
CDR3: CASTWAGTTGNTIYF

V: TRBV5-1
D: TRBD1
J: TRBJ2-4
size: once
CDR3: CASSSAGTANIQYF

V: TRBV11-3
D: .
J: TRBJ1-6
size: .
CDR3: CASSFDLNKGSPLHF

V: TRBV3-1/TRBV3-2
D: .
J: TRBJ1-1
size: .
CDR3: CASSQDLKVTPDEAFF

V: TRBV19
D: TRBD1
J: TRBJ2-5
size: .
CDR3: CASSIGQGMGETQYF

V: TRBV7-9
D: TRBD1
J: TRBJ2-7
size: .
CDR3: CASSFTGQGAVYEQYF

V: TRBV30
D: TRBD1
J: TRBJ1-2
size: once
CDR3: CAWSVRGTGYGYTF

V: TRBV3-1/TRBV3-2
D: TRBD1
J: TRBJ1-2
size: .
CDR3: CASSRFSLDRGGEDYGYTF

V: TRBV19
D: .
J: TRBJ1-5
size: .
CDR3: CASSYGGFNQPQHF

V: TRBV24-1
D: TRBD2
J: TRBJ2-3
size: .
CDR3: CATSDGLASGDTQYF

V: TRBV11-3
D: .
J: TRBJ2-1
size: .
CDR3: CASSFGHGNEQFF

V: TRBV28
D: .
J: TRBJ2-6
size: .
CDR3: CASSPQLGGANVLTF

V: TRBV2
D: TRBD1
J: TRBJ1-2
size: .
CDR3: CASSSRTGGYTF

V: TRBV5-1
D: TRBD1
J: TRBJ2-6
size: once
CDR3: CASSSATGGVAGANVLTF

V: TRBV6-5
D: .
J: TRBJ2-1
size: .
CDR3: CASSYSSGPYNEQFF

V: TRBV30
D: .
J: TRBJ1-1
size: .
CDR3: CAWLSSDMNTEAFF

V: TRBV3-1/TRBV3-2
D: TRBD1
J: TRBJ1-2
size: .
CDR3: CASSPQGFYGYTF

V: TRBV5-6
D: .
J: TRBJ2-7
size: .
CDR3: CASSLRRSGIPYEQYF

V: TRBV12-5
D: .
J: TRBJ2-1
size: .
CDR3: CASGLAGVNEQFF

V: TRBV6-4
D: .
J: TRBJ1-3
size: .
CDR3: CARTDSGNTIYF

V: TRBV19
D: TRBD1
J: TRBJ1-1
size: .
CDR3: CASRVTGDTEAFF

V: TRBV21-1
D: .
J: TRBJ2-3
size: .
CDR3: CASSKRTSGRHTQYF

V: TRBV10-2
D: TRBD1
J: TRBJ2-3
size: .
CDR3: CAIKGRETGGAGSTDTQYF

V: TRBV7-9
D: TRBD1
J: TRBJ1-2
size: .
CDR3: CASSLTGVYSYGYTF